What follows describes a single T cell receptor beta chain. This clonotype was found many times. What antigen it recognizes has not been identified. Within one base of it there is no much larger clone, and no base qualities were kept. Patients with hyperthyroidism were aged 18 to 65 years, had been newly diagnosed, and had a disease duration of less than 2 months. Patients with other autoimmune diseases, uncontrolled infections, pregnancy or lactation were excluded from the study. Diagnosis was based on clinical symptoms, serum thyroxine, TRAb, thyroid ultrasound and orbital computed tomography. Trizol reagent was used to extract the total RNA, and its quality was then checked on an Agilent 2100 Bioanalyzer. The record originates from a study of Graves' ophthalmopathy and Graves' hyperthyroidism (dated by TCRdb to 2016 to 2019). At the level of the whole study: Hyperthyroidism was considered stable if no progression to ophthalmopathy occurred within 18 months of follow-up. To tell Graves' ophthalmopathy apart from Graves' hyperthyroidism, and to predict which patients would progress to ophthalmopathy, the study relied on TCR beta repertoire signatures. In total, 135 blood samples were TCR-sequenced: some 43 ophthalmopathy, 75 hyperthyroidism and approximately 17 hyperthyroidism-to-ophthalmopathy patients. A discovery set of 100 patients (around 45 ophthalmopathy, about 59 stable hyperthyroidism) was enrolled to explore V-J signatures distinguishing ophthalmopathy from hyperthyroidism. The independent validation cohort included approximately 19 hyperthyroidism patients plus 17 patients who later progressed from hyperthyroidism to ophthalmopathy. In more than five hyperthyroidism patients, T-cell repertoires of thyroid tissue and blood were compared. Following sampling, methimazole starting at 30 mg daily was administered to hyperthyroidism patients, and high-dose intravenous methylprednisolone was administered to ophthalmopathy patients.

TCR beta CDR3 regions were amplified from RNA transcripts for repertoire sequencing. The first round of RT-PCR was done with HTBI primers and the Qiagen OneStep RT-PCR kit, and was followed by a second round of multiplex PCR, then size selection and purification. Libraries were sequenced on an Illumina HiSeq2000 using paired-end 100 bp reads. The paper's processing steps were these. SOAPnuke was used to process the reads, throwing out any read that had adapters, had uncalled bases, had a mean Phred below 15, or lacked an exact constant-primer or identifier match. COPE v1.2.5 was used to merge the high-quality paired reads. Each unique nucleotide sequence was treated as a clonotype, and MiTCR v1.1 was used to align the clonotypes to the IMGT TRB V, D and J references. The analysis was limited to V-J combinations with a frequency above 0.0001, which together covered 99.2% of repertoires. For each V-J combination, a TCR clonal expansion and chaos score was defined as F50 clonal expansion divided by the chaos observed in the TCRdist matrix. Welch's t-statistics and random forest were used to reduce features to about a dozen V-J combinations, which were fed into a naive Bayes classifier. Thyroid-blood repertoire similarity was quantified with the Morisita-Horn index. TCRdb reworked the public reads: Q25 trimming with fastp, MiXCR clone assembly, productive beta chains retained. Identical CDR3 proteins give one entry, which carries the most common genes and DNA. The V and J calls and clone size are TCRdb's, not the authors'. Across this sample there are around 520,000 distinct CDR3 sequences, with 35% to 45% seen only once. In total, the top ten clones hold around 4.6% of the sample.

On the study overall, not on this receptor specifically: In cross-validation, the 13-signature model distinguished ophthalmopathy from stable hyperthyroidism with less than 90% sensitivity and 81.08% specificity, while in the test set the corresponding values were about 80% and 75%. In validation, the model predicted ophthalmopathy progression with nearly 71% sensitivity and roughly 72% specificity; roughly 12 predicted patients were CT-confirmed with GO in a median of about 6.2 months. Most expanded thyroid clonotypes with a frequency above 0.001 also appeared in blood, which suggests that blood repertoires may reflect the immune response in the thyroid. Sample size was not statistically predetermined, and group allocation was not concealed from the investigators.

Material: peripheral blood or thyroid tissue (not recorded which). This clonotype was sampled from an adult man with Graves' hyperthyroidism.

Read as DNA, the sequence is TGTGCCAGCAGCTTCCAGGGTCGGTACACTGAAGCTTTCTTT. The resulting protein is CASSFQGRYTEAFF. The chain links TRBV7-9 with TRBJ1-1; tentative D gene TRBD1, with 5 bases matching. Deletion took 3 bases off V and 3 bases off J, with a span of 11 bases between the germline ends. The germline V gene (reference sequence) sets CDR1 to SEHNR and CDR2 to FQNEAQ. The CDR3 has 14 amino acids, counting the end cysteine and phenylalanine. The only DNA kept is the CDR3, 42 bases in frame from the first base. The CDR3 plus the reference TRBV7-9 and TRBJ1-1 genes for the other parts give the full variable domain: DTGVSQNPRHKITKRGQNVTFRCDPISEHNRLYWYRQTLGQGPEFLTYFQNEAQLEKSRLLSDRFSAERPKGSFSTLEIQRTEQGDSAMYLCASSFQGRYTEAFFGQGTRLTVV.